One T cell receptor beta chain is described in this entry. The record originates from a study of blood T cell repertoires in COVID-19. Some clones are missing from TCRdb's copy, which holds only in-frame ones; the method was immunoSEQ multiplex PCR. Here the sample spans nearly 35,000 clones, 85% being singletons. V gave up 4 bases and J gave up 2 bases, with 14 bases separating them. The length of the CDR3 is 15 residues. Per the germline V gene, CDR1 is KGHDR and CDR2 is SFDVKD. This chain connects TRBV24-1 to TRBJ2-7; perhaps TRBD1 as D (6 bases). The TCR sequence derives from a human donor with acute or convalescent COVID-19. The donor label of this sample is uncertain. The sample was peripheral blood. This CDR3 reads CATSEGAGPTYEQYF. In nucleotides, the CDR3 is TGTGCCACCAGTGAGGGGGCAGGCCCGACCTACGAGCAGTACTTC.